This T cell receptor beta chain appears in the sequencing data of a study of blood T cells in healthy people across ages. Then a second PCR, running roughly 7 to 11 cycles, was carried out with a sample-barcoded 5' primer and a J-beta primer mix. TCRdb processed the 5' RACE reads anew with MiXCR; each CDR3 protein has one entry. This table has roughly 1,800,000 distinct CDR3 sequences, around 48% appearing once. Trimming stripped 5 bases from V and 7 bases from J, with 18 bases between. The CDR3 is 15 amino acids. Looked up from germline, CDR1 is SEHNR and CDR2 is FQNEAQ (reference sequence). Sequencing was carried out using blood. The TCR sequence derives from a woman aged 40 to 50 in good health. The chain is built from TRBV7-9 and TRBJ2-1; D is unclear. The DNA of the CDR3 is TGTGCCAGCAGCCCGTCGGGCCGACCCGGGAATGAGCAGTTCTTC. Protein product: CASSPSGRPGNEQFF.